This T cell receptor (beta chain) was obtained from a study of PD-L1 blockade in urothelial cancer. About the study: Patients began atezolizumab, 1,200 mg intravenously every 3 weeks, in the mid-2010s. General study findings and limits: Durable benefit accompanied greater 3-week expansion of tumor-associated blood clones.

The authors spiked synthetic TCR analog templates into each PCR. The protocol was immunoSEQ multiplex PCR, while the TCRdb copy is restricted to in-frame clones and leaves out a portion. The sample lists 70,000 to 100,000 clones; 84% were seen once. Time point described: pretreatment peripheral blood. Pretreatment sampling and on-treatment sampling together yielded between 1 and 8 samples for each patient. This CDR3 contains 15 residues. Germline loops: CDR1 SGHRS, CDR2 YFSETQ. Trimming shortened V by 4 bases and J by 8 bases, and 18 bases separated the two germline ends. Concerning this clone: Antigen specificity is unknown.

This chain connects TRBV5-1 to TRBJ1-4; perhaps TRBD1 as D (5 bases). The sample was PBMCs, taken around atezolizumab (anti-PD-L1) treatment. The TCR originated in a man aged 55-75 years with urothelial cancer. CDR3 amino acids: CASSASGQGGEKLFF. CDR3 in DNA: TGCGCCAGCAGCGCCAGTGGCCAGGGCGGCGAAAAACTGTTTTTT.